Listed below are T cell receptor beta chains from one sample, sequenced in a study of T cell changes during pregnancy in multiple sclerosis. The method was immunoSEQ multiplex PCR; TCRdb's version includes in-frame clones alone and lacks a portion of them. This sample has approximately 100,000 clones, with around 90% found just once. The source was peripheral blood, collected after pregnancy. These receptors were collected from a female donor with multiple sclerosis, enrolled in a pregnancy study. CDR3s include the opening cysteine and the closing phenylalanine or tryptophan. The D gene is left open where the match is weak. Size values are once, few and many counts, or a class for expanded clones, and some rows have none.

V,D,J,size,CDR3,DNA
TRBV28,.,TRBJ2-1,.,CASTLGHTSYNEQFF,TGTGCCAGCACCCTGGGACACACCTCCTACAATGAGCAGTTCTTC
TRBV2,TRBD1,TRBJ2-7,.,CASSGQGYEQYF,TGTGCCAGCAGCGGACAGGGGTACGAGCAGTACTTC
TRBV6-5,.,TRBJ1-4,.,CASSYSTGNEKLFF,TGTGCCAGCAGTTATAGCACAGGGAATGAAAAACTGTTTTTT
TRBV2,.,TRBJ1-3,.,CASSGRAGIGNTIYF,TGTGCCAGCAGTGGCCGAGCAGGGATCGGAAACACCATATATTTT
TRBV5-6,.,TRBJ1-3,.,CASSFVSSGNTIYF,TGTGCCAGCAGCTTCGTGAGCTCTGGAAACACCATATATTTT
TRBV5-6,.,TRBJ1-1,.,CASSFPGNTEAFF,TGTGCCAGCAGCTTTCCCGGGAACACTGAAGCTTTCTTT
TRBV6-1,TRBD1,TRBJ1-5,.,CASSRDRGQPQHF,TGTGCCAGCAGCCGGGACAGAGGACAGCCCCAGCATTTT
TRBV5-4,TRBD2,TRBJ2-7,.,CASSSGGEHEQYF,TGTGCCAGCAGCTCGGGGGGGGAACACGAGCAGTACTTC
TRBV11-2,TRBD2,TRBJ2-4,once,CASTQGLAGPKNIQYF,TGTGCCAGCACTCAAGGACTAGCGGGACCCAAAAACATTCAGTACTTC
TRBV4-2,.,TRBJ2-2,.,CASSHFFPRRENTGELFF,TGTGCCAGCAGCCATTTTTTCCCCAGGCGGGAGAACACCGGGGAGCTGTTTTTT
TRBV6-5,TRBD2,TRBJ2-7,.,CASSYQIGLAANEQYF,TGTGCCAGCAGTTACCAAATAGGACTAGCGGCGAACGAGCAGTACTTC
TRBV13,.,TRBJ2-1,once,CATSLGASSYNEQFF,TGTGCCACCTCTCTGGGAGCGAGCTCCTACAATGAGCAGTTCTTC
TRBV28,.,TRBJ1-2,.,CASSRYGYTF,TGTGCCAGCAGCCGCTATGGCTACACCTTC
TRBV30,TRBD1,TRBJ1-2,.,CAWSVLGQGNGYTF,TGTGCCTGGAGTGTACTGGGACAGGGAAATGGCTACACCTTC
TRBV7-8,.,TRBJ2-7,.,CASSSGVPYEQYF,TGTGCCAGCAGCTCGGGGGTTCCCTACGAGCAGTACTTC
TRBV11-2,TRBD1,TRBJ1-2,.,CASSLGGGAYGYTF,TGTGCCAGCAGCTTAGGAGGGGGCGCCTATGGCTACACCTTC
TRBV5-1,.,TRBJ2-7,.,CASSPDGRGSHEQYF,TGCGCCAGCAGTCCCGACGGCCGCGGGTCCCACGAGCAGTACTTC
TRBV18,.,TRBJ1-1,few,CASSLKNTEAFF,TGTGCCAGCTCACTAAAGAACACTGAAGCTTTCTTT
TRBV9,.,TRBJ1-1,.,CASSGGQKNTEAFF,TGTGCCAGCAGCGGCGGACAGAAGAACACTGAAGCTTTCTTT
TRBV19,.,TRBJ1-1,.,CASSIELYFRQKDTEAFF,TGTGCCAGTAGTATAGAGCTATATTTCCGACAGAAGGACACTGAAGCTTTCTTT
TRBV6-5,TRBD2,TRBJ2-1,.,CASSLTSGAYNEQFF,TGTGCCAGCAGTCTCACTAGCGGGGCCTACAATGAGCAGTTCTTC
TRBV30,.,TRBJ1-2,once,CAWSVRGTEGGYTF,TGTGCCTGGAGTGTTCGCGGGACTGAAGGCGGCTACACCTTC
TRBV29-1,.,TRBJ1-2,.,CSVDGGNYGYTF,TGCAGCGTTGACGGGGGGAACTATGGCTACACCTTC
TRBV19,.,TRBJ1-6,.,CASGRQNSPLHF,TGTGCCAGTGGCCGACAAAATTCACCCCTCCACTTT
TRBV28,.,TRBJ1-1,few,CAIGEVNTEAFF,TGTGCCATAGGGGAGGTGAACACTGAAGCTTTCTTT
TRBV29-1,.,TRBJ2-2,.,CSATQVYTGELFF,TGCAGCGCCACTCAGGTTTACACCGGGGAGCTGTTTTTT
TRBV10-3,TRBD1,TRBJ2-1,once,CATGTGISSASGGEQFF,TGTGCCACCGGGACAGGGATTTCTAGCGCCTCCGGAGGGGAGCAGTTCTTC
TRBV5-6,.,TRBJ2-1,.,CASSPPTVSYNEQFF,TGTGCCAGCAGCCCCCCAACGGTCTCCTACAATGAGCAGTTCTTC
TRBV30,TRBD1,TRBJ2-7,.,CAWSAIRPGTGYEQYF,TGTGCCTGGAGTGCTATTCGTCCCGGGACAGGCTACGAGCAGTACTTC
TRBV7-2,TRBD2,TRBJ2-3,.,CASSPSGATDTQYF,TGTGCCAGCAGCCCTAGCGGGGCCACAGATACGCAGTATTTT
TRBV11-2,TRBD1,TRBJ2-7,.,CASSPGDRGPPYEQYF,TGTGCCAGCAGCCCGGGGGACAGGGGCCCCCCCTACGAGCAGTACTTC